The 27 T cell receptor beta chains listed next were all sequenced from one sample in a study of OX40 agonist ivuxolimab in advanced cancers. Repertoires were generated with immunoSEQ multiplex PCR, while TCRdb's copy carries only in-frame clones and drops some. The table includes roughly 100,000 clones, approximately 80% detected once. The sequencing here drew on CD4+ or CD8+ T cells sorted from blood, taken in a trial of the OX40 agonist ivuxolimab. These receptor sequences come from an adult with an advanced solid tumor such as melanoma, head and neck, liver or kidney cancer.

V is TRBV6-5 and J is TRBJ1-2, with unresolved D. The germline V gene has CDR1 MNHEY and CDR2 SVGAGI. The length of the CDR3 is 10 residues. Trimming pared 4 bases from V and 9 bases from J, leaving 6 bases between. The CDR3 coding sequence is TGTGCCAGCAGTTTCAGGCGCTACACCTTC. Translating gives CASSFRRYTF.

The genes are TRBV29-1 and TRBJ1-2, with 10 positions matching TRBD1. Germline CDR1 SQVTM, CDR2 ANQGSEA. Trimming cost V 5 bases and J 7 bases; bases outside gene matches: 4. The CDR3 runs to 12 residues. CDR3 bases: TGCAGCGTTAGGGGGACAGGGGTTGGCTACACCTTC. Its protein is CSVRGTGVGYTF. The full variable domain, its missing parts supplied by reference TRBV29-1 and TRBJ1-2, is SAVISQKPSRDICQRGTSLTIQCQVDSQVTMMFWYRQQPGQSLTLIATANQGSEATYESGFVIDKFPISRPNLTFSTLTVSNMSPEDSSIYLCSVRGTGVGYTFGSGTRLTVV.

The J gene is TRBJ2-7, the V gene TRBV2, with D possibly being TRBD1 or TRBD2 (6 bases each). The germline V and J ends were trimmed by 5 bases and 1 base, with 15 bases remaining between them. The CDR3 spans 15 residues. Looked up from germline, CDR1 is SNHLY and CDR2 is FYNNEI. The CDR3 loop reads CASSREAGASYEQYF. CDR3 DNA: TGTGCCAGCAGTAGGGAGGCAGGGGCATCCTACGAGCAGTACTTC.

This chain uses TRBV6-5 with TRBJ1-1; D may be TRBD1 (5 bases). Per germline, CDR1 MNHEY and CDR2 SVGAGI. V shed 5 bases and J shed 0 bases, with 13 bases lying between them. CDR3 size: 15 residues. The CDR3 DNA reads TGTGCCAGCAGTAGGTCCCGGGACCTGAACACTGAAGCTTTCTTT. Its protein is CASSRSRDLNTEAFF.

This CDR3 is CASSLAQGKGYEQYF. In nucleotides, the CDR3 is TGTGCCAGCAGCTTAGCGCAGGGGAAGGGCTACGAGCAGTACTTC. The chain employs TRBV11-1 and TRBJ2-7; D might be TRBD1 (6 bases). Trimming pared 0 bases from V and 3 bases from J, leaving 12 bases between. The CDR3 sequence is 15 residues long. Germline lookup yields CDR1 SGHAT and CDR2 FQDESV (reference sequence).

V usage is TRBV6-5 and J usage is TRBJ2-6, with D uncertain. Trimming removed 0 bases at V and 4 bases at J, with 4 bases between. The CDR3 contains 14 residues. Germline values: CDR1 MNHEY, CDR2 SVGAGI. The CDR3 loop reads CASSYSRGANVLTF. For the CDR3, the DNA is TGTGCCAGCAGTTACTCGCGGGGGGCCAACGTCCTGACTTTC.

The rearrangement joins TRBV5-8 to TRBJ2-4; possibly TRBD1 for D (7 bases). The CDR3 runs to 15 residues. The ends were cut back, 4 bases at V and 6 bases at J, with 17 bases in the middle. Germline V gives CDR1 SGHTS, CDR2 YDEGEE. The CDR3 spells CASSAGQTIRNIQYF. CDR3 in DNA: TGTGCCAGCAGCGCGGGACAGACTATCCGAAACATTCAGTACTTC.

The chain has TRBV2 and TRBJ2-2, with 11 bases lining up with TRBD2. Germline CDR1 SNHLY, CDR2 FYNNEI. Trimming removed 11 bases from V and 4 bases from J; junction bases left unmatched: 6. The length of the CDR3 is 14 residues. The CDR3 nucleotides are TGTGCCCGGGGGACTAGCGGAACCACCGGGGAGCTGTTTTTT. Translated, it gives CARGTSGTTGELFF.

The chain joins TRBV6-4 to TRBJ2-3; the D is unclear. The CDR3 consists of 14 residues. V was cut by 8 bases and J by 6 bases, with 18 bases left in between. The germline V gene encodes CDR1 MRHNA and CDR2 SNTAGT. CDR3 nucleotides: TGTGCCAGCGCTCCCGGTCAGTATTCGGATACGCAGTATTTT. This encodes CASAPGQYSDTQYF.

V gene TRBV14 combines with J gene TRBJ2-2, with 9 bases fitting TRBD2. With V trimmed by 0 bases and J by 6 bases, 8 bases remained unmatched. The germline V gene has CDR1 SGHDN and CDR2 FVKESK. This CDR3 spans 17 amino acids. CDR3 region: CASSQDLQLAGAGELFF. CDR3 DNA: TGTGCCAGCAGCCAAGATTTACAACTAGCGGGTGCCGGGGAGCTGTTTTTT.

The V gene is TRBV6-5, the J gene TRBJ2-7; the D gene is possibly TRBD2 (5 bases). The CDR3 has 14 residues. V dropped 7 bases and J dropped 1 base, with 14 bases sitting between them. Germline lookup yields CDR1 MNHEY and CDR2 SVGAGI. The chain's CDR3 is CASIAGLGSYEQYF. CDR3 nucleotide sequence: TGTGCCAGCATAGCAGGACTGGGGTCCTACGAGCAGTACTTC.

The chain links TRBV5-5 to TRBJ2-7, with TRBD1 matching over 8 bases. Germline trimming cut 2 bases from V and 4 bases from J; bases unmatched to any gene: 11. Per germline, CDR1 SGHKS and CDR2 YYEKEE (reference sequence). The CDR3 covers 16 residues. This CDR3 is CASSFLLTGEFYEQYF. In nucleotides, the CDR3 is TGTGCCAGCAGCTTCCTTCTGACAGGGGAATTTTACGAGCAGTACTTC.

This rearrangement joins TRBV29-1 to TRBJ1-1; D may be TRBD1 (5 bases). Germline CDR1 SQVTM, CDR2 ANQGSEA. Trimming took 4 bases from V and 6 from J, leaving 15 bases between them. This CDR3 comprises 13 residues. DNA for the CDR3: TGCAGCGTTGGATCAGGGCAAGGGGCTGAAGCTTTCTTT. This encodes CSVGSGQGAEAFF. The full variable domain, with the rest looked up from reference TRBV29-1 and TRBJ1-1, is SAVISQKPSRDICQRGTSLTIQCQVDSQVTMMFWYRQQPGQSLTLIATANQGSEATYESGFVIDKFPISRPNLTFSTLTVSNMSPEDSSIYLCSVGSGQGAEAFFGQGTRLTVV.

This chain joins TRBV2 and TRBJ1-2; a possible D gene is TRBD1 (6 bases). V was trimmed by 7 bases and J by 6 bases, leaving 12 bases between them. Looked up from germline, CDR1 is SNHLY and CDR2 is FYNNEI. The CDR3 is 12 amino acids. The CDR3, as DNA: TGTGCCAGCAATTACAGGGACCATGGCTACACCTTC. It codes for CASNYRDHGYTF. Variable domain in full (rest from reference TRBV2 and TRBJ1-2): EPEVTQTPSHQVTQMGQEVILRCVPISNHLYFYWYRQILGQKVEFLVSFYNNEISEKSEIFDDQFSVERPDGSNFTLKIRSTKLEDSAMYFCASNYRDHGYTFGSGTRLTVV.

The V call is TRBV27, the J call TRBJ1-1, with 7 bases fitting TRBD1. The CDR3 consists of 14 residues. In germline, CDR1 is MNHEY, CDR2 SMNVEV (reference sequence). V shed 7 bases and J 1 base; nucleotides not matched to a gene: 6. The CDR3 nucleotides read TGTGCCAGCAACCGACAGGGACCGAACACTGAAGCTTTCTTT. Translating gives CASNRQGPNTEAFF.

The chain carries TRBV6-6 and TRBJ1-1, with D unresolved. The germline V and J ends were trimmed by 4 bases and 7 bases, with 7 bases remaining between them. The CDR3 has 11 residues. Germline CDR1 MNHNY, CDR2 SVGAGI (reference sequence). The CDR3 sequence is CASSWKNEAFF. For the CDR3, the DNA is TGTGCCAGCAGTTGGAAGAATGAAGCTTTCTTT.

This clone was observed once. The chain joins TRBV9 to TRBJ1-2, with a weak D call TRBD1 (5 bases). CDR1 is SGDLS, CDR2 YYNGEE, per germline. Trimming left V 2 bases short and J 8 bases short, with 16 bases between. CDR3 length: 14 residues. CDR3: CASSVYAGEEGYTF. Written as DNA, the CDR3 is TGTGCCAGCAGCGTGTACGCGGGGGAGGAGGGCTACACCTTC.

The chain combines TRBV18 with TRBJ1-2; D is perhaps TRBD1 (5 bases). Deletions cut 4 bases from V and 4 bases from J, with 13 bases between. This CDR3 is 14 amino acids long. Looked up from germline, CDR1 is KGHSH and CDR2 is LQKENI. CDR3 coding DNA: TGTGCCAGCTCACGCCAGGGATGGAGCTATGGCTACACCTTC. It specifies CASSRQGWSYGYTF.

This clone was detected a few times. This chain uses TRBV10-3 with TRBJ1-1, with D tentatively TRBD1 (5 bases). Germline CDR1 and CDR2: ENHRY and SYGVKD. Trimming left V 6 bases short and J 10 bases short, with 15 bases between. This CDR3 spans 12 amino acids. The CDR3: CAIRDTSSGAFF. In nucleotides, the CDR3 is TGTGCCATCAGGGACACCTCTTCGGGAGCTTTCTTT.

This clone was seen just once. The genes are TRBV7-9 and TRBJ2-1, with a possible D match to TRBD2 (5 bases). Looked up from germline, CDR1 is SEHNR and CDR2 is FQNEAQ (reference sequence). V was trimmed by 5 bases and J by 5 bases, leaving 7 bases between them. This CDR3 is 12 amino acids long. In nucleotides, the CDR3 is TGTGCCAGCAGCCCGAGGGACAATGAGCAGTTCTTC. It specifies CASSPRDNEQFF.

The rearrangement uses TRBV5-4 and TRBJ2-2, with 10 bases identical to TRBD2. Germline assignment: CDR1 SGHNT and CDR2 YYREEE (reference sequence). V shed 3 bases and J 5 bases; nucleotides not matched to a gene: 4. CDR3 length equals 15 residues. The CDR3 coding sequence is TGTGCCAGCAGCTCTAGCGGGAGTGTGACCGGGGAGCTGTTTTTT. Protein product: CASSSSGSVTGELFF.

The chain has TRBV5-1 and TRBJ2-1; 11 bases are shared with TRBD2. The CDR3 sequence is 16 residues long. The J segment lost 5 bases and the V segment lost 5 bases, leaving 9 bases of the junction unmatched. CDR1 is SGHRS and CDR2 is YFSETQ in the germline V gene. CDR3 bases: TGCGCCAGCAGGCGGACAGGGACTAGCGGAGACAATGAGCAGTTCTTC. It translates to CASRRTGTSGDNEQFF.

The table lists this clone with a count of one. J is TRBJ2-3 and V is TRBV15; TRBD2 aligns across 8 bases. CDR3 length: 14 residues. Unmatched junction bases numbered 5, after V lost 5 bases and J lost 4 bases. Germline lookup yields CDR1 LNHNV and CDR2 YYDKDF (reference sequence). CDR3 in amino acids: CATSAGLAPDTQYF. CDR3 bases: TGTGCCACCAGCGCCGGACTAGCTCCAGATACGCAGTATTTT.

The chain joins TRBV18 to TRBJ2-7; 9 nucleotides line up with TRBD1. The length of the CDR3 is 16 residues. The J segment lost 1 base and the V segment lost 3 bases, leaving 7 bases of the junction unmatched. Germline-derived CDR1 and CDR2 are KGHSH and LQKENI. The chain's CDR3 is CASSPGTGKGSYEQYF. The CDR3 nucleotides are TGTGCCAGCTCACCGGGGACAGGGAAAGGTTCCTACGAGCAGTACTTC.

The rearrangement joins TRBV6-1 to TRBJ1-5; D remains ambiguous. This CDR3 is 14 amino acids long. Germline CDR1 and CDR2: MNHNS and SASEGT. Trimming pared 4 bases from V and 0 bases from J, leaving 7 bases between. The chain's CDR3 is CASSAGDSNQPQHF. In DNA, the CDR3 is TGTGCCAGCAGTGCTGGGGATAGCAATCAGCCCCAGCATTTT.

V usage is TRBV10-1 and J usage is TRBJ2-5; 7 bases match TRBD1. Germline CDR1 WNHNN, CDR2 SYGVQD (reference sequence). Trimming removed 5 bases from V and 3 bases from J; junction bases left unmatched: 6. The CDR3 consists of 14 residues. The CDR3, as DNA: TGCGCCAGCAGTCCGAGCGGACAGGAAGAGACCCAGTACTTC. Its translation is CASSPSGQEETQYF.

This clone was recorded a few times. V gene TRBV14 combines with J gene TRBJ2-5; TRBD1 or TRBD2 may be the D gene (5 bases each). This CDR3 spans 13 amino acids. Trimming took 4 bases from V and 5 from J, leaving 11 bases between them. The V gene's germline CDR1 is SGHDN and CDR2 FVKESK. The CDR3 DNA sequence: TGTGCCAGCAGCCCGGGGCTAGGGGAGACCCAGTACTTC. Residues: CASSPGLGETQYF.